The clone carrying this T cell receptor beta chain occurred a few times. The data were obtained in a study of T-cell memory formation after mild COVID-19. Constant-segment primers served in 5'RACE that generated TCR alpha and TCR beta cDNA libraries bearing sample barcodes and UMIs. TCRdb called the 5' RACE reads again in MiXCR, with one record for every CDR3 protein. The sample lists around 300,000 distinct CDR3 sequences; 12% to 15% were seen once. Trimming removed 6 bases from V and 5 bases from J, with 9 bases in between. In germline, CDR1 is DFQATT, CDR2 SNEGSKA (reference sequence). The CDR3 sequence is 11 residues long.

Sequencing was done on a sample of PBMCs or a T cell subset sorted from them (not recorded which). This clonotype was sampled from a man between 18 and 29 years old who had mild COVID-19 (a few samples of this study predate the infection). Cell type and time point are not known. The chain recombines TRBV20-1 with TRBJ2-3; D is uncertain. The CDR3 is CSAVGLDTQYF. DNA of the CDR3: TGCAGTGCCGTAGGCCTAGATACGCAGTATTTT.